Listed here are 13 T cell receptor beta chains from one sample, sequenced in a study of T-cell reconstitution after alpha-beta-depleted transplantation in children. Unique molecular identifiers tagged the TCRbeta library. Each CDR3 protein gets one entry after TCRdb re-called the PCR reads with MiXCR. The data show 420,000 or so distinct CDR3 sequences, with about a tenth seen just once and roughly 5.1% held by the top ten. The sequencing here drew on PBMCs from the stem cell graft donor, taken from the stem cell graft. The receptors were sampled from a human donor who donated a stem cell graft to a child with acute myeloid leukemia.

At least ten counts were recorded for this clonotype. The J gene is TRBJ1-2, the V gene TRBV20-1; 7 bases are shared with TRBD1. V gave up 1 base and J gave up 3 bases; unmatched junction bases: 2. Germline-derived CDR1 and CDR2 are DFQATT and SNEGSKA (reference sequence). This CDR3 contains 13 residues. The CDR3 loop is CSARGGTDYGYTF. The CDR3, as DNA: TGCAGTGCTAGAGGCGGGACAGACTATGGCTACACCTTC.

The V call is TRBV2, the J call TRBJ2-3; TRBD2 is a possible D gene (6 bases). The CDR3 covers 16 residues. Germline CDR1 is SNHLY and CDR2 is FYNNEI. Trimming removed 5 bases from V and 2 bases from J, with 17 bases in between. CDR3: CASSFPGKDYTDTQYF. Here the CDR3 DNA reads TGTGCCAGCAGTTTTCCGGGAAAGGACTACACAGATACGCAGTATTTT.

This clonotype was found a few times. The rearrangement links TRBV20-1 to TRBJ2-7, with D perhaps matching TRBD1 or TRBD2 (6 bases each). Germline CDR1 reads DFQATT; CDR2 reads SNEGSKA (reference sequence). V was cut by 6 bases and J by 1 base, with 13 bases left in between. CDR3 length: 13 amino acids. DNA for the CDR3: TGCAGTGCCCAGGACAGCGGGTCCTACGAGCAGTACGTC. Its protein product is CSAQDSGSYEQYV.

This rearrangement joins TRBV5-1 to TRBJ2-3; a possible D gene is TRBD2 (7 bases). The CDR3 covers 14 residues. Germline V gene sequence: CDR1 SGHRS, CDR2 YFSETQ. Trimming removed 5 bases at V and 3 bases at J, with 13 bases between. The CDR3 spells CASSDGGRTDTQYF. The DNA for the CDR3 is TGCGCCAGCAGTGACGGGGGGCGGACAGATACGCAGTATTTT.

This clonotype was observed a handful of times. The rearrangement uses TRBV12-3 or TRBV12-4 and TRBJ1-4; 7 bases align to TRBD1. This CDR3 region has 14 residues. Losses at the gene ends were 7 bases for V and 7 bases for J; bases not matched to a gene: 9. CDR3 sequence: CASTPGQTGEKLFF. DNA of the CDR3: TGTGCCAGCACCCCGGGACAGACGGGTGAAAAACTGTTTTTT.

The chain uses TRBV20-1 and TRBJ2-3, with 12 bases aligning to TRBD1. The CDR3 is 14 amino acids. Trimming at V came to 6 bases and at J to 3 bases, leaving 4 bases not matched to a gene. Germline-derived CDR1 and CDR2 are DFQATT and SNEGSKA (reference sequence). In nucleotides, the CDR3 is TGCAGTGCGGTGGGACAGGGGGCAACAGATACGCAGTATTTT. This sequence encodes CSAVGQGATDTQYF.

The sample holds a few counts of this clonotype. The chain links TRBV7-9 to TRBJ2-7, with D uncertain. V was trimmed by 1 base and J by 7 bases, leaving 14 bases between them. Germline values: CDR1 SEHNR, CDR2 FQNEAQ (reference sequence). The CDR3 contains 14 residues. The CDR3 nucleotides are TGTGCCAGCAGCTTAGACGCGCCGCGGTTGGAGCAGTACTTC. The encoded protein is CASSLDAPRLEQYF.

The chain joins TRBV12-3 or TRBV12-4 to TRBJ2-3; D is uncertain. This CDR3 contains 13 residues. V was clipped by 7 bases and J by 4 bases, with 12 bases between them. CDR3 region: CASTKRSPDTQYF. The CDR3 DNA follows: TGTGCCAGCACCAAACGATCCCCAGATACGCAGTATTTT.

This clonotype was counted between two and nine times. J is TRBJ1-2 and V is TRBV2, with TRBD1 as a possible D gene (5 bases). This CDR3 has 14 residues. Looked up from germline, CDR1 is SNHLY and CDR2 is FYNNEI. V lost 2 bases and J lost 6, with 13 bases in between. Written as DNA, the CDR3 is TGTGCCAGCAGTGAAAACCCTGGGGGTAATGGCTACACCTTC. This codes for CASSENPGGNGYTF.

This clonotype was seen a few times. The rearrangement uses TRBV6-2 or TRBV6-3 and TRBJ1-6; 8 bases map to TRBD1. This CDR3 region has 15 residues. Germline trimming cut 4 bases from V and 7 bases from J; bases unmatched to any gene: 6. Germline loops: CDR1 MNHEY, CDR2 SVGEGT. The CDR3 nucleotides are TGTGCCAGCAGTTCCACAGGGGGTGGCAATTCACCCCTCCACTTT. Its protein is CASSSTGGGNSPLHF.

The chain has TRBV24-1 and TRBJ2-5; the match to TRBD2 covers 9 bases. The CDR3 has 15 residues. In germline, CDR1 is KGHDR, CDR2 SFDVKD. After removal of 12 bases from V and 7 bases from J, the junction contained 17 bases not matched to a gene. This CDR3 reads CAHGRPSGVNGTQYF. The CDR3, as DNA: TGTGCCCACGGGAGGCCTAGCGGGGTGAACGGGACCCAGTACTTC.

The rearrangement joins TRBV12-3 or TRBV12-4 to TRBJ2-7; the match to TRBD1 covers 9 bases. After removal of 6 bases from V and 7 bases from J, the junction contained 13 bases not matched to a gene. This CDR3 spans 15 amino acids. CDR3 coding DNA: TGTGCCAGCAGCCCAAGGACAGGGGCCGGGGGAGAGCAGTACTTC. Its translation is CASSPRTGAGGEQYF.

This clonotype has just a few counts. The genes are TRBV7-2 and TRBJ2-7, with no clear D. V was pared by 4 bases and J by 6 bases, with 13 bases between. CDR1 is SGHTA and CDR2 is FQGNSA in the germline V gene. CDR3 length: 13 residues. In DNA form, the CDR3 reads TGTGCCAGCAGCTCCCCAGGAGTCCGCGAGCAGTACTTC. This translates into CASSSPGVREQYF.